This T cell receptor (beta chain) was captured in a study of blood T cell repertoires in COVID-19. Study summary: Material from acute and convalescent COVID-19 was sourced from the United States, Italy and Spain.

Assay: immunoSEQ multiplex PCR; the TCRdb copy retains only in-frame clones and omits some. The sample gives approximately 94,000 clones, around 85% of which show up once; more than 10% is in the top ten. Germline loops: CDR1 SNHLY, CDR2 FYNNEI. The CDR3 spans 14 residues. After removal of 5 bases from V and 6 bases from J, the junction contained 7 bases not matched to a gene. The receptor's source is a human donor in a cohort sampled during active COVID-19. The V gene is TRBV2, the J gene TRBJ1-2; 9 nucleotides line up with TRBD1. Specimen: peripheral blood. The CDR3 DNA is TGTGCCAGCAGTAACGGACAGGGGTGGAATGGCTACACCTTC. This codes for CASSNGQGWNGYTF.